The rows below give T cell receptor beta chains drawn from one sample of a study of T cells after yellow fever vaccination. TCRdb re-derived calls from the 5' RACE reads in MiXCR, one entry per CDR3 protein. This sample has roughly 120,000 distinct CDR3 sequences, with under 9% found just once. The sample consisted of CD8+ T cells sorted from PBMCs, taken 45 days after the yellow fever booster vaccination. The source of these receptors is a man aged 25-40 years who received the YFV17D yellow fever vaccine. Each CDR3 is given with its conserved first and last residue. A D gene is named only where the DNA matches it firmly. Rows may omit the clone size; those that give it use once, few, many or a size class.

CDR3: CATSREGPGTIAKNIQYF
DNA: TGTGCCACCAGCAGAGAGGGTCCCGGAACGATAGCCAAAAACATTCAGTACTTC
J: TRBJ2-4
length: 18
size: many
V: TRBV15
D: NA

CDR3: CASSLGYGAYEQYF
DNA: TGTGCCAGCAGCTTGGGGTACGGGGCCTACGAGCAGTACTTC
J: TRBJ2-7
length: 14
size: NA
V: TRBV5-5
D: NA

CDR3: CSVPSSYNEQFF
DNA: TGCAGCGTTCCAAGCTCCTACAATGAGCAGTTCTTC
J: TRBJ2-1
length: 12
size: many
V: TRBV29-1
D: NA

CDR3: CASRTASIHEQFF
DNA: TGTGCCAGCCGAACAGCCAGTATCCATGAGCAGTTCTTC
J: TRBJ2-1
length: 13
size: many
V: TRBV7-9
D: NA

CDR3: CASKKGTDYNEQFF
DNA: TGTGCCAGCAAGAAGGGGACGGATTACAATGAGCAGTTCTTC
J: TRBJ2-1
length: 14
size: many
V: TRBV16
D: NA

CDR3: CASSPRGNYEQYF
DNA: TGTGCCAGCAGCCCCCGGGGGAACTACGAGCAGTACTTC
J: TRBJ2-7
length: 13
size: many
V: TRBV9
D: NA

CDR3: CASSQDWWGTSNTGELFF
DNA: TGTGCCAGCAGCCAAGATTGGTGGGGGACTAGTAACACCGGGGAGCTGTTTTTT
J: TRBJ2-2
length: 18
size: many
V: TRBV3-1
D: TRBD2

CDR3: CASSSRTSLETQYF
DNA: TGTGCCAGCAGTTCCCGGACTAGCTTGGAGACCCAGTACTTC
J: TRBJ2-5
length: 14
size: many
V: TRBV6-2/TRBV6-3
D: TRBD2

CDR3: CASSLGSTQYF
DNA: TGTGCCAGCAGCCTCGGCAGTACGCAGTATTTT
J: TRBJ2-3
length: 11
size: NA
V: TRBV27
D: NA

CDR3: CASSVVEISYEQYF
DNA: TGTGCCAGCAGCGTAGTTGAGATCTCCTACGAGCAGTACTTC
J: TRBJ2-7
length: 14
size: few
V: TRBV9
D: NA

CDR3: CASSQAGALNNEQFF
DNA: TGTGCCAGCAGTCAAGCCGGCGCGCTGAACAATGAGCAGTTCTTC
J: TRBJ2-1
length: 15
size: many
V: TRBV3-1
D: NA

CDR3: CASGSVWGPEQFF
DNA: TGTGCTAGTGGTTCCGTTTGGGGGCCTGAGCAGTTCTTC
J: TRBJ2-1
length: 13
size: NA
V: TRBV12-5
D: NA

CDR3: CASSSSSYGLQETQYF
DNA: TGTGCCAGCAGCTCCTCATCATACGGACTACAAGAGACCCAGTACTTC
J: TRBJ2-5
length: 16
size: many
V: TRBV7-2
D: NA

CDR3: CASSQDWGSPRTSGSTDTQYF
DNA: TGTGCCAGCAGCCAAGATTGGGGATCTCCCCGGACTAGCGGGAGCACAGATACGCAGTATTTT
J: TRBJ2-3
length: 21
size: NA
V: TRBV14
D: TRBD2

CDR3: CAISEPWTGDTGELFF
DNA: TGTGCCATCAGTGAGCCCTGGACAGGAGACACCGGGGAGCTGTTTTTT
J: TRBJ2-2
length: 16
size: many
V: TRBV10-3
D: TRBD1

CDR3: CASTNRVPTTPYEQYF
DNA: TGTGCCAGCACCAACCGCGTCCCCACAACACCCTACGAGCAGTACTTC
J: TRBJ2-7
length: 16
size: many
V: TRBV12-3/TRBV12-4
D: NA

CDR3: CASSSNDLTGELFF
DNA: TGTGCCAGCAGCTCTAATGACTTAACCGGGGAGCTGTTTTTT
J: TRBJ2-2
length: 14
size: many
V: TRBV7-9
D: NA

CDR3: CATSSRGSTEAFF
DNA: TGTGCCACCAGCTCCCGGGGGAGCACTGAAGCTTTCTTT
J: TRBJ1-1
length: 13
size: many
V: TRBV15
D: NA

CDR3: CSARDRETAGYEQYF
DNA: TGCAGTGCTAGAGATCGGGAAACCGCTGGCTACGAGCAGTACTTC
J: TRBJ2-7
length: 15
size: many
V: TRBV20-1
D: NA

CDR3: CASSALTGTTYWEQYF
DNA: TGCGCCAGCAGCGCGTTAACAGGGACGACTTATTGGGAGCAGTACTTC
J: TRBJ2-7
length: 16
size: few
V: TRBV5-1
D: NA

CDR3: CSVEQGYNEQFF
DNA: TGCAGCGTTGAACAGGGTTACAATGAGCAGTTCTTC
J: TRBJ2-1
length: 12
size: many
V: TRBV29-1
D: NA

CDR3: CSASEGGVEQFF
DNA: TGCAGTGCTAGTGAAGGCGGGGTTGAGCAGTTCTTC
J: TRBJ2-1
length: 12
size: many
V: TRBV20-1
D: NA